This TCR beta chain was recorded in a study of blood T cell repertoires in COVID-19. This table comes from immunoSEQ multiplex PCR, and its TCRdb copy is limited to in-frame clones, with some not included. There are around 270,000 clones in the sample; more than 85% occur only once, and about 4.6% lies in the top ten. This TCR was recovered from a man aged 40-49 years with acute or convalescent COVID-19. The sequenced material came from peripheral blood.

The chain's CDR3 is CAIREAGTVYEQYF. In DNA form, the CDR3 reads TGTGCCATCAGGGAAGCCGGGACAGTCTACGAGCAGTACTTC. This chain links TRBV10-3 with TRBJ2-7, with 7 bases matching TRBD1. CDR1 and CDR2 (germline): ENHRY, SYGVKD. The CDR3 runs to 14 residues. V trimming: 6 bases; J trimming: 3 bases; junction bases outside the gene matches: 8.